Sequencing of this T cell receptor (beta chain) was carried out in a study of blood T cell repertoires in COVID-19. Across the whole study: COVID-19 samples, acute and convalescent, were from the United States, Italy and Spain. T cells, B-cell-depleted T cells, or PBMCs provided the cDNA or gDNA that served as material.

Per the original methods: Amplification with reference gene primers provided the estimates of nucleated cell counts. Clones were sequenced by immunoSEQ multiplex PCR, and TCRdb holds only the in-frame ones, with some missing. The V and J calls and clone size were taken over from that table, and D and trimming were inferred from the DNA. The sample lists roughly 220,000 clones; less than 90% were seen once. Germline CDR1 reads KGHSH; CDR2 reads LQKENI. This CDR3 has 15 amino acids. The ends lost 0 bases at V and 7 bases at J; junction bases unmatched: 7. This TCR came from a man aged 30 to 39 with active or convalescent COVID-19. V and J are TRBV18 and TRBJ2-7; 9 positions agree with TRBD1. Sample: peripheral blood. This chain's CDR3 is CASSPPGQGNVEQYF. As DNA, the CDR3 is TGTGCCAGCTCACCACCGGGACAGGGAAATGTGGAGCAGTACTTC. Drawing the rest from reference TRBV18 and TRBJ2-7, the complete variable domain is NAGVMQNPRHLVRRRGQEARLRCSPMKGHSHVYWYRQLPEEGLKFMVYLQKENIIDESGMPKERFSAEFPKEGPSILRIQQVVRGDSAAYFCASSPPGQGNVEQYFGPGTRLTVT.